This T cell receptor beta chain was captured by sequencing in a study of post-analysis software for immune sequencing data. Study-wide context: Multiple sclerosis in the patients followed relapsing-remitting, secondary progressive and progressive-relapsing courses.

Study-level points and caveats: Analysis by F measure revealed that same-batch samples clustered strongly together. Higher frequency in patients than in controls was seen for roughly five TRBV segments, with TRBV5-6, TRBV5-1 and TRBV20-1 among them. The normalized Chao1 diversity of multiple sclerosis patients was significantly lower than that of controls.

Unique molecular identifiers featured in each of the TCR beta cDNA libraries. TCRdb recomputed calls from the PCR reads with MiXCR, one row per CDR3 protein. The data show hundreds of thousands of distinct CDR3 sequences, 55% to 70% seen once. This clonotype showed up just a few times. Its specificity is unknown. J gave up 3 bases and V 6 bases, and 5 bases lay outside the gene matches. Germline CDR1 reads MNHEY; CDR2 reads SVGAGI. This CDR3 has 13 residues. Sequenced material: blood. The TCR was taken from a girl aged 2-10 years with multiple sclerosis. The gene calls are TRBV6-5 and TRBJ2-7; 7 bases agree with TRBD1. The CDR3, as DNA: TGTGCCAGCAGAACGTCAGGGGGCTACGAGCAGTACTTC. It translates to CASRTSGGYEQYF.